This TCR beta chain stems from a study of T cell responses to AZD1222 COVID-19 vaccine. The data were produced by immunoSEQ multiplex PCR, yet TCRdb's version contains in-frame clones alone and is incomplete. The table shows under 150,000 clones, with roughly nine tenths occurring only once. Study-level results: Mostly white British, mostly female donors; authors suggested clonal diversity may be underestimated.

Looked up from germline, CDR1 is LNHDA and CDR2 is SQIVND (reference sequence). The CDR3 extends over 13 amino acids. V lost 5 bases to trimming and J lost 5 bases, with 10 bases between them. A remark on this clone: Its antigen remains unidentified.

The sample was peripheral blood, taken on day 0 of AZD1222 vaccination. The chain employs TRBV19 and TRBJ1-5; weak D call: TRBD1 (6 bases). The sequence came from an adult in good health. CDR3 sequence reads: CASSPDRYQPQHF. CDR3 DNA sequence: TGTGCCAGTAGTCCGGACAGATATCAGCCCCAGCATTTT.